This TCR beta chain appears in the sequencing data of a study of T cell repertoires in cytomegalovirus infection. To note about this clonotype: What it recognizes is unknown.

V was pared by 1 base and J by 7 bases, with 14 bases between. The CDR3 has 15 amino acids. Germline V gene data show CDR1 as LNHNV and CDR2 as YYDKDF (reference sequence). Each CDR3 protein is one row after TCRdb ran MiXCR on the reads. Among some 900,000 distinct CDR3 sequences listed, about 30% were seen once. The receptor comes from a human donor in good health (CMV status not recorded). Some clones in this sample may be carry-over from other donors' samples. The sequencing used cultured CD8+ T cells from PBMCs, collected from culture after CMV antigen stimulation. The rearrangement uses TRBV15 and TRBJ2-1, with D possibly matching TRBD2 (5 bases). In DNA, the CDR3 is TGTGCCACCAGCAGAGTTCTCGGGGATACTAATGAGCAGTTCTTC. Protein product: CATSRVLGDTNEQFF.